Below, one TCR beta chain is given with its context. This record comes from a study of blood T cell repertoires in COVID-19. The assay was immunoSEQ multiplex PCR, and TCRdb's table has in-frame clones only and misses some. The sample has roughly 400,000 clones, about 83% seen once. Germline V gives CDR1 MNHEY, CDR2 SMNVEV (reference sequence). The V end lost 3 bases, the J end lost 3 bases, and 8 bases lay between the germline ends. CDR3 length: 13 amino acids. Participants were placed into cohorts based on the clinical history they reported. This receptor was taken from a woman aged 50 to 65 who had recovered from COVID-19. V usage is TRBV27 and J usage is TRBJ2-5; D remains ambiguous. Sequencing used PBMCs or T cells enriched from blood (not recorded which). CDR3 loop: CASSFIGEETQYF. DNA for the CDR3: TGTGCCAGCAGTTTCATCGGAGAAGAGACCCAGTACTTC.